A single sample gave rise to the 28 T cell receptor beta chains below, sequenced in a study of human T cells and chemical hapten exposure. Time point in this sample: healthy volunteer bleed at 2 weeks. Unfractionated whole blood was the source from which total RNA was extracted. One entry per CDR3 protein, called by TCRdb with MiXCR from the RACE reads. The table shows 85,000 to 95,000 distinct CDR3 sequences, with about 8.7% occurring only once. Sample: whole blood. The receptors shown here come from a female donor in good health. Some clones in this sample may be carry-over from other donors' samples.

The V and J genes are TRBV10-3 and TRBJ1-2; TRBD1 might be the D (5 bases). Per the germline V gene, CDR1 is ENHRY and CDR2 is SYGVKD. The CDR3 is 16 amino acids. The V gene lost 6 bases and the J gene lost 0 bases, with 17 bases spanning the gap. For the CDR3, the DNA is TGTGCCATCAGGGGGCAGAATCTTCTTTCTAACTATGGCTACACCTTC. Its protein is CAIRGQNLLSNYGYTF.

The rearrangement links TRBV3-1 to TRBJ2-7, with 9 bases aligning to TRBD1. There are 16 residues in the CDR3. Germline CDR1 LGHDT, CDR2 YNNKEL (reference sequence). Trimming at V came to 1 base and at J to 3 bases, leaving 7 bases not matched to a gene. The DNA of the CDR3 is TGTGCCAGCAGCCAAGCGAGACAGGGGGGGAGCTACGAGCAGTACTTC. This translates into CASSQARQGGSYEQYF.

This rearrangement joins TRBV30 to TRBJ2-7, with TRBD2 matching 13 bases. V shed 0 bases and J 7 bases; nucleotides not matched to a gene: 6. The CDR3 contains 15 residues. The V gene's germline CDR1 is GTSNPN and CDR2 SVGIG (reference sequence). The CDR3 reads CAWSVKGGLAGEQYF. CDR3 in DNA: TGTGCCTGGAGTGTAAAAGGGGGACTAGCGGGAGAGCAGTACTTC.

CDR3 loop: CASSLIAGVPYEQYF. The CDR3 nucleotides read TGTGCCAGCAGCTTAATAGCGGGAGTGCCCTACGAGCAGTACTTC. This sequence joins TRBV7-8 and TRBJ2-7; the match to TRBD2 covers 9 bases. CDR1 and CDR2 (germline): SGHVS, FQNEAQ. V dropped 2 bases and J dropped 2; count of bases not matched to a gene: 4. The CDR3 loop spans 15 amino acids.

The gene calls are TRBV24-1 and TRBJ2-3; tentatively, D is TRBD2 (6 bases). The germline gives CDR1 KGHDR, CDR2 SFDVKD. The V and J ends lost 4 bases and 3 bases respectively, with 13 bases between them. The CDR3 runs 15 residues. The CDR3 here is CATSEGAAGTDTQYF. The CDR3 bases are TGTGCCACCAGTGAAGGAGCCGCGGGAACAGATACGCAGTATTTT.

This clonotype occurred many times. The V and J genes are TRBV29-1 and TRBJ2-2; a possible D gene is TRBD1 (7 bases). V lost 0 bases and J lost 3, with 20 bases in between. This CDR3 region has 18 residues. The germline V gene has CDR1 SQVTM and CDR2 ANQGSEA. CDR3 region: CSVEDYLTGRKHTGELFF. In DNA form, the CDR3 reads TGCAGCGTTGAAGATTACCTGACAGGGAGGAAGCACACCGGGGAGCTGTTTTTT.

The chain employs TRBV18 and TRBJ2-4, with D perhaps assigned TRBD1 or TRBD2 (5 bases each). V gave up 0 bases and J gave up 8 bases, with 8 bases separating them. This CDR3 has 13 residues. In germline, CDR1 is KGHSH, CDR2 LQKENI. The CDR3 DNA is TGTGCCAGCTCACCACCGGGACCGCACATTCAGTACTTC. Protein: CASSPPGPHIQYF. Supplemented by reference TRBV18 and TRBJ2-4, the full variable domain reads NAGVMQNPRHLVRRRGQEARLRCSPMKGHSHVYWYRQLPEEGLKFMVYLQKENIIDESGMPKERFSAEFPKEGPSILRIQQVVRGDSAAYFCASSPPGPHIQYFGAGTRLSVL.

This clonotype was observed a few times. The chain is built from TRBV3-1 and TRBJ2-3; D unclear. Germline loops: CDR1 LGHDT, CDR2 YNNKEL (reference sequence). Trimming cost V 2 bases and J 2 bases, with 17 bases left between them. The CDR3 totals 17 residues. The CDR3 region is CASSQYPDVGSTDTQYF. The CDR3 nucleotides are TGTGCCAGCAGCCAATACCCGGATGTCGGATCCACAGATACGCAGTATTTT.

In this sample, this clonotype turned up many times. The chain carries TRBV12-3 or TRBV12-4 and TRBJ1-1; D is uncertain. The germline V and J ends were trimmed by 1 base and 3 bases, with 9 bases remaining between them. The CDR3 has 14 residues. The CDR3 here is CASSLGPPDTEAFF. In DNA, the CDR3 is TGTGCCAGCAGTTTAGGGCCCCCGGACACTGAAGCTTTCTTT.

The chain links TRBV7-8 to TRBJ2-1, with 7 bases that match TRBD1. V lost 1 base, J lost 6 bases, and 3 bases stayed unmatched. Germline assignment: CDR1 SGHVS and CDR2 FQNEAQ. This CDR3 contains 14 residues. The CDR3 nucleotides are TGTGCCAGCAGCTTAGGGACAGGAAGCAATGAGCAGTTCTTC. Translated: CASSLGTGSNEQFF.

This clonotype was observed many times. The chain combines TRBV5-1 with TRBJ2-1; 9 nucleotides line up with TRBD2. Germline V gene sequence: CDR1 SGHRS, CDR2 YFSETQ. This CDR3 spans 14 amino acids. Trimming removed 2 bases from V and 8 bases from J; junction bases left unmatched: 5. CDR3 loop: CASSFGGRGDEQFF. CDR3 bases: TGCGCCAGCAGCTTTGGCGGGAGGGGCGATGAGCAGTTCTTC.

V is TRBV29-1 and J is TRBJ2-1; 8 positions match TRBD1. The V segment lost 3 bases and the J segment 15 bases; nucleotides outside the gene matches: 16. Germline lookup yields CDR1 SQVTM and CDR2 ANQGSEA. There are 14 residues in the CDR3. The CDR3 reads CSVDSQGARSSPFF. CDR3 DNA: TGCAGCGTTGATAGCCAGGGGGCGCGGTCAAGCCCGTTCTTC.

This clonotype appeared a few times. This chain uses TRBV6-5 with TRBJ2-1; no clear D. V lost 6 bases to trimming and J lost 9 bases, with 15 bases between them. This CDR3 has 13 residues. Germline-derived CDR1 and CDR2 are MNHEY and SVGAGI. CDR3 nucleotide sequence: TGTGCCAGCAGGCCTGACTTGGTGCGTGAGCAGTTCTTC. It yields the protein CASRPDLVREQFF.

Only a few counts were recorded for this clonotype. The V call is TRBV29-1, the J call TRBJ2-2, with TRBD2 identical over 11 bases. V was pared by 0 bases and J by 3 bases, with 9 bases of the junction left unmatched. Germline V CDR1 and CDR2: SQVTM, ANQGSEA. The CDR3 has 18 residues. CDR3 in amino acids: CSVEDGLAGGPHTGELFF. The CDR3, as DNA: TGCAGCGTTGAAGATGGCCTAGCGGGAGGCCCACACACCGGGGAGCTGTTTTTT.

The J gene is TRBJ2-3, the V gene TRBV2; D is perhaps TRBD2 (5 bases). There are 14 residues in the CDR3. Germline-derived CDR1 and CDR2 are SNHLY and FYNNEI. V lost 7 bases and J 2 bases, leaving 13 bases between the germline ends. The CDR3 DNA sequence: TGTGCCAGCAAGAACGAGCGGACCACAGATACGCAGTATTTT. It translates to CASKNERTTDTQYF. The full variable domain, in which reference TRBV2 and TRBJ2-3 provide the parts outside the CDR3, is EPEVTQTPSHQVTQMGQEVILRCVPISNHLYFYWYRQILGQKVEFLVSFYNNEISEKSEIFDDQFSVERPDGSNFTLKIRSTKLEDSAMYFCASKNERTTDTQYFGPGTRLTVL.

This clonotype appeared a few times. The genes are TRBV9 and TRBJ2-3; TRBD2 matches at 12 bases. After removal of 3 bases from V and 2 bases from J, the junction contained 1 base not matched to a gene. CDR1 SGDLS and CDR2 YYNGEE come from the germline V gene. This CDR3 is built from 15 residues. The CDR3 region has the DNA TGTGCCAGCAGCGGACTAGCGGGAGACACAGATACGCAGTATTTT. Its protein is CASSGLAGDTDTQYF.

This clonotype was observed many times. The V and J genes are TRBV28 and TRBJ1-1; 9 bases align to TRBD1. The V gene's germline CDR1 is MDHEN and CDR2 SYDVKM. The CDR3 has 13 amino acids. V trimming: 6 bases; J trimming: 1 base; junction bases outside the gene matches: 0. In DNA form, the CDR3 reads TGTGCCAGCAGGGGACAGGGGAACACTGAAGCTTTCTTT. The encoded protein is CASRGQGNTEAFF.

This clonotype came up a few times. The chain joins TRBV28 to TRBJ2-3, with D unresolved. Trimming took off 6 bases at V and 0 bases at J, with 13 bases between the two ends. Germline V gives CDR1 MDHEN, CDR2 SYDVKM. The CDR3 sequence is 15 residues long. DNA for the CDR3: TGTGCCAGCAGCTTGACCGTATCTAGCACAGATACGCAGTATTTT. It is translated as CASSLTVSSTDTQYF.

The chain employs TRBV20-1 and TRBJ2-3; the match to TRBD2 covers 10 bases. The V gene end was trimmed by 7 bases and the J gene end by 4 bases; junction bases not matched to a gene: 14. Germline V CDR1 and CDR2: DFQATT, SNEGSKA (reference sequence). CDR3 length equals 16 residues. CDR3 region: CSDYIRTSGGADTQYF. DNA of the CDR3: TGCAGTGACTATATCAGGACTAGCGGAGGGGCAGATACGCAGTATTTT.

The V and J genes are TRBV27 and TRBJ2-7, with 13 bases that match TRBD2. The germline V gene encodes CDR1 MNHEY and CDR2 SMNVEV (reference sequence). The trim removed 5 bases at V and 7 bases at J, leaving 8 bases unmatched. This CDR3 is 15 amino acids long. In DNA, the CDR3 is TGTGCCAGCAGTCCTACTAGCGGGAGGGCCTGGGAGCAGTACTTC. Amino acids: CASSPTSGRAWEQYF.

The gene calls are TRBV14 and TRBJ2-7; no firm D call. Per germline, CDR1 SGHDN and CDR2 FVKESK. The CDR3 consists of 12 residues. The V end was cut by 0 bases, the J end by 3 bases, with 3 bases between. In nucleotides, the CDR3 is TGTGCCAGCAGCCAAGATTACTACGAGCAGTACTTC. Protein: CASSQDYYEQYF.

At least ten counts were recorded for this clonotype. The chain is built from TRBV5-1 and TRBJ2-7; weak D call: TRBD1 (5 bases). The CDR3 spans 15 residues. Germline CDR1 SGHRS, CDR2 YFSETQ. V was trimmed by 3 bases and J by 6 bases, leaving 19 bases between them. CDR3 DNA sequence: TGCGCCAGCAGCTCTGACAGTCAACGCGTTGGCGAGCAGTACTTC. This gives the protein CASSSDSQRVGEQYF.

The gene calls are TRBV21-1 and TRBJ2-7; TRBD1, as called in the table, went unchecked against the DNA. TRBV21-1 is termed a pseudogene. The CDR3 totals 16 residues. The CDR3 DNA reads as TGTGCCAGCAGCACGGGGGGGGACAGGGGCACCTACGAGCAGTACTTC. The encoded protein is CASSTGGDRGTYEQYF.

V is TRBV5-5 and J is TRBJ2-7; TRBD2 aligns across 10 bases. This CDR3 has 16 amino acids. Trimming removed 4 bases from V and 2 bases from J; junction bases left unmatched: 9. Germline-derived CDR1 and CDR2 are SGHKS and YYEKEE (reference sequence). CDR3 DNA sequence: TGTGCCAGCAGCGCGGTCCTGCTAGCGGGAGCCTACGAGCAGTACTTC. It codes for CASSAVLLAGAYEQYF.

This clonotype has a count of ten or more. The chain joins TRBV28 to TRBJ2-7; 12 bases are shared with TRBD1. J gave up 4 bases and V 4 bases, and 14 bases lay outside the gene matches. CDR1 and CDR2 from the germline V gene are MDHEN and SYDVKM. CDR3 length equals 18 residues. The CDR3 nucleotides are TGTGCCAGCAGTTCTTCACCAGGGACAGGGGGCGCAAGGTACGAGCAGTACTTC. Amino acid sequence: CASSSSPGTGGARYEQYF. Full variable domain (outside the CDR3, taken from reference TRBV28 and TRBJ2-7): DVKVTQSSRYLVKRTGEKVFLECVQDMDHENMFWYRQDPGLGLRLIYFSYDVKMKEKGDIPEGYSVSREKKERFSLILESASTNQTSMYLCASSSSPGTGGARYEQYFGPGTRLTVT.

The chain employs TRBV7-9 and TRBJ2-7; D possibly corresponds to TRBD2 (6 bases). The germline V gene encodes CDR1 SEHNR and CDR2 FQNEAQ (reference sequence). Trimming removed 1 base from V and 3 bases from J, with 13 bases in between. This CDR3 is built from 15 residues. Here the CDR3 reads CASSLEALAIYEQYF. CDR3 DNA: TGTGCCAGCAGCTTAGAGGCCCTAGCGATCTACGAGCAGTACTTC. Full variable domain (missing parts from reference TRBV7-9 and TRBJ2-7): DTGVSQNPRHKITKRGQNVTFRCDPISEHNRLYWYRQTLGQGPEFLTYFQNEAQLEKSRLLSDRFSAERPKGSFSTLEIQRTEQGDSAMYLCASSLEALAIYEQYFGPGTRLTVT.

This clonotype was found many times. The J gene is TRBJ2-3, the V gene TRBV10-2; 11 bases are shared with TRBD2. Unmatched junction bases numbered 3, after V lost 5 bases and J lost 2 bases. The germline CDR1 and CDR2 sequences are WSHSY and SAAADI. The CDR3 length is 15 residues. CDR3 protein: CASSQTSGITDTQYF. CDR3 nucleotide sequence: TGCGCCAGCAGTCAGACTAGCGGGATCACAGATACGCAGTATTTT.

The rearrangement links TRBV12-5 to TRBJ2-3; no reliable D call. The V gene's germline CDR1 is LGHNT and CDR2 FRNRAP. This CDR3 contains 13 residues. Trimming removed 0 bases from V and 3 bases from J, with 4 bases in between. CDR3 amino acids: CASGLVGTDTQYF. As DNA, the CDR3 is TGTGCTAGTGGTTTGGTAGGGACAGATACGCAGTATTTT.